This T cell receptor (beta chain) stems from a study of cytomegalovirus exposure and HLA in healthy donors. This clone has a single count. The antigen is unknown. Vbeta (60) and Jbeta (13) primers were used in the PCR. Measured with immunoSEQ multiplex PCR; TCRdb has only the in-frame clones, and not every one. The sample holds under 200,000 clones, 65% to 80% seen once. General study points: CMV antigen specificity was confirmed in vitro for three CMV-associated chains. Later analysis showed most CMV-associated TCR beta chains appearing HLA-restricted. Later work found that TCR association rates differed between HLA loci; DRB1 had the most and HLA-C the fewest. A later analysis reportedly found that, within productive TCRs, an Asian-associated ancestry cluster had fewer N-insertions than the mean observed across the approximately 700 donors.

Trimming removed 4 bases from V and 9 bases from J; junction bases left unmatched: 10. The CDR3 consists of 14 residues. Germline V gene lookup returns CDR1 SGHDT and CDR2 YYEEEE. The receptor comes from a man between 35 and 55 years old in good health and CMV-seronegative. Sequenced input: PBMCs. The rearrangement links TRBV5-6 to TRBJ2-4; TRBD2 matches 7 bases. The CDR3 DNA follows: TGTGCCAGCAGCCCAAGCGGGGCCCGAGGCATTCAGTACTTC. It yields the protein CASSPSGARGIQYF. The full variable domain, its missing parts supplied by reference TRBV5-6 and TRBJ2-4, is DAGVTQSPTHLIKTRGQQVTLRCSPKSGHDTVSWYQQALGQGPQFIFQYYEEEERQRGNFPDRFSGHQFPNYSSELNVNALLLGDSALYLCASSPSGARGIQYFGAGTRLSVL.